The subject of this entry is one T cell receptor (beta chain). No antigen is known for it. This record comes from a study of post-analysis software for immune sequencing data. For the study at large: The courses of disease that were included comprised relapsing-remitting, secondary progressive and progressive-relapsing multiple sclerosis.

CDR3 size: 17 residues. V lost 2 bases to trimming and J lost 4 bases; unmatched junction nucleotides: 9. Per germline, CDR1 MDHEN and CDR2 SYDVKM. Study results and caveats: Included in a set of about 5 TRBV segments more frequent in patients than controls were TRBV5-6, TRBV5-1 and TRBV20-1. Multiple sclerosis patients showed significantly lower normalized Chao1 diversity than controls did. The F measure placed samples prepared in the same batch into strongly shared clusters.

Unique molecular identifiers were built into the TCR beta cDNA libraries. Input populations of about 0.95 to 10 million T cells gave rise to around 500,000 cDNA molecules. TCRdb recomputed calls from the PCR reads with MiXCR, one row per CDR3 protein. This table has about 540,000 distinct CDR3 sequences, around 31% appearing once. The V and J genes are TRBV28 and TRBJ2-3; TRBD1 matches 10 bases. This clonotype originated in a girl aged 2 to 17 with multiple sclerosis. The source material was blood. CDR3 region: CASSLGPGTGAADTQYF. CDR3 nucleotides: TGTGCCAGCAGTTTAGGGCCCGGGACAGGGGCCGCAGATACGCAGTATTTT.